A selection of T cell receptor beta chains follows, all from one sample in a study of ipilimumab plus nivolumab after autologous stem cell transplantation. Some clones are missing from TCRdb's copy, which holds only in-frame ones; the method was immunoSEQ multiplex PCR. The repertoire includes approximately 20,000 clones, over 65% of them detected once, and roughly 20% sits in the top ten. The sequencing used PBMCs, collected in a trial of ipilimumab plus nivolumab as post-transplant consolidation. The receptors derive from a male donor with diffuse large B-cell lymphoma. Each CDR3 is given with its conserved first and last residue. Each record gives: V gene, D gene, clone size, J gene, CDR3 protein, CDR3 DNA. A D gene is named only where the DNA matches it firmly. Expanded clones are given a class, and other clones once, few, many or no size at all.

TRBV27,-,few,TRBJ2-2,CASSFLAANTGELFF,TGTGCCAGCAGTTTCTTAGCGGCGAACACCGGGGAGCTGTTTTTT
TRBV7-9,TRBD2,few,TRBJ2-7,CASRSGGRGYEQYF,TGTGCCAGCAGGAGCGGGGGTCGAGGCTACGAGCAGTACTTC
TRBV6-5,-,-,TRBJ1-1,CASRQMDLMDTEAFF,TGTGCCAGCAGGCAAATGGATTTGATGGACACTGAAGCTTTCTTT
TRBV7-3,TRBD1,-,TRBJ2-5,CASSRTGAETQYF,TGTGCCAGCAGCAGGACAGGGGCTGAGACCCAGTACTTC
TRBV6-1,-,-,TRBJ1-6,CASSGSNSPLHF,TGTGCCAGCTCCGGCTCTAATTCACCCCTCCACTTT
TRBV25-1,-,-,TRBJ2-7,CASSSRYEQYF,TGTGCCAGCAGTTCACGATACGAGCAGTACTTC
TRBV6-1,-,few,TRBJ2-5,CASSRQRDGETQYF,TGTGCCAGCAGTAGGCAGAGGGACGGAGAGACCCAGTACTTC
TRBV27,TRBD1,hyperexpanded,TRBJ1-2,CASSQWTGGEDGYTF,TGTGCCAGCAGTCAATGGACAGGGGGAGAGGATGGCTACACCTTC
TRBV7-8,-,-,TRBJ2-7,CASSSSRAAYEQYF,TGTGCCAGCAGCTCCAGCAGGGCCGCCTACGAGCAGTACTTC
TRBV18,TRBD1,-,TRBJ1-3,CASSPQGQGPGNTIYF,TGTGCCAGCTCACCACAGGGACAGGGGCCCGGAAACACCATATATTTT
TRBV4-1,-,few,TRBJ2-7,CASSHPRGRGSYEQYF,TGCGCCAGCAGCCACCCAAGGGGCCGAGGGTCCTACGAGCAGTACTTC
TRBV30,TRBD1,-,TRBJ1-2,CAWGTGENNGYTF,TGTGCCTGGGGGACAGGGGAGAATAATGGCTACACCTTC
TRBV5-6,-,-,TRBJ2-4,CASSLTVIAKNIQYF,TGTGCCAGCAGCTTGACCGTTATAGCCAAAAACATTCAGTACTTC
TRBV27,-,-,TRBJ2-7,CASSLPGKGQYF,TGTGCCAGCAGTTTACCAGGCAAGGGGCAGTACTTC
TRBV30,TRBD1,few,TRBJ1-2,CAWTPPPGQGRYTF,TGTGCCTGGACCCCACCCCCCGGACAGGGACGCTACACCTTC
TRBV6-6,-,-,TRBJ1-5,CASSYYRDQPQHF,TGTGCCAGCAGTTACTACAGGGATCAGCCCCAGCATTTT
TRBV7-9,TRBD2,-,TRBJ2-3,CASSSSGGRTDTQYF,TGTGCCAGCAGCTCAAGCGGGGGCCGCACAGATACGCAGTATTTT
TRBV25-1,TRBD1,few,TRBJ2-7,CASRGQGAQEQYF,TGTGCCAGCAGGGGGCAGGGGGCACAAGAGCAGTACTTC
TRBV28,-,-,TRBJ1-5,CASSLKGDSQPQHF,TGTGCCAGCAGTTTGAAAGGGGATTCTCAGCCCCAGCATTTT
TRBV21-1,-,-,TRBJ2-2,CANFGLAGSAGELFF,TGTGCCAACTTTGGACTAGCGGGGTCAGCCGGGGAGCTGTTTTTT
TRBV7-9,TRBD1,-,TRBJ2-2,CASSLQGQVTGELFF,TGTGCCAGCAGCTTACAGGGACAGGTCACCGGGGAGCTGTTTTTT
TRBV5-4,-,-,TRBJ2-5,CASSFGGYGLETQYF,TGTGCCAGCAGTTTCGGGGGCTACGGTCTTGAGACCCAGTACTTC
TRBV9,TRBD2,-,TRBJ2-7,CASSALAGGNYEQYF,TGTGCCAGCAGCGCCTTAGCGGGGGGCAACTACGAGCAGTACTTC
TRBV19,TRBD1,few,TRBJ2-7,CATTGTGGPYQYF,TGTGCCACTACCGGGACAGGGGGCCCCTATCAGTACTTC
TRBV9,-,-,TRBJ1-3,CASSQGGSGNTIYF,TGTGCCAGCAGCCAGGGAGGGTCCGGAAACACCATATATTTT
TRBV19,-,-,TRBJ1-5,CASIPNGGNNQPQHF,TGTGCCAGTATCCCCAATGGCGGAAACAATCAGCCCCAGCATTTT
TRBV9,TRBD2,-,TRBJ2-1,CASSVEAGEQFF,TGTGCCAGCAGCGTAGAAGCGGGGGAGCAGTTCTTC
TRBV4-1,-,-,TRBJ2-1,CASSQGAGTPVGEQFF,TGCGCCAGCAGCCAAGGAGCCGGGACCCCAGTGGGTGAGCAGTTCTTC
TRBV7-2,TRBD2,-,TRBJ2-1,CASSLGGGSYNEQFF,TGTGCCAGCAGCTTAGGCGGGGGTTCCTACAATGAGCAGTTCTTC
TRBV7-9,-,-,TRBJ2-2,CASSLVLVSGLNTGELFF,TGTGCCAGCAGCTTAGTCCTGGTTTCGGGACTGAACACCGGGGAGCTGTTTTTT
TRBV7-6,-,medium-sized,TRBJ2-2,CASSLGRQGTNTGELFF,TGTGCCAGCAGCTTAGGGCGTCAGGGAACGAACACCGGGGAGCTGTTTTTT
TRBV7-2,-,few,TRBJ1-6,CASSPAQQGGGSPLHF,TGTGCCAGCAGCCCCGCCCAACAGGGCGGGGGGTCACCCCTCCACTTT
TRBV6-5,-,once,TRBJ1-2,CASSYSLGDYGYTF,TGTGCCAGCAGTTACTCGCTCGGGGACTATGGCTACACCTTC
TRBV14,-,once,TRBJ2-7,CASSPRRTPSYEQYF,TGTGCCAGCAGCCCCCGACGGACACCCAGCTACGAGCAGTACTTC
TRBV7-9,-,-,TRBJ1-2,CASDTNYGYTF,TGTGCCAGCGATACTAACTATGGCTACACCTTC
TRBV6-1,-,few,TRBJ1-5,CASKGGLNQPQHF,TGTGCCAGCAAGGGGGGGCTGAATCAGCCCCAGCATTTT
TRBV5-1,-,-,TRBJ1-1,CASSTGLNTEAFF,TGCGCCAGCAGCACGGGACTGAACACTGAAGCTTTCTTT
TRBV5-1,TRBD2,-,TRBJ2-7,CASTVTSGGVEQYF,TGCGCCAGCACTGTGACTAGCGGGGGAGTCGAGCAGTACTTC
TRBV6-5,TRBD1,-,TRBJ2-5,CASRGTGGKTQYF,TGTGCCAGCAGGGGGACAGGGGGGAAGACCCAGTACTTC
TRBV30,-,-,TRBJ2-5,CAWSREIQETQYF,TGTGCCTGGAGCAGGGAGATACAAGAGACCCAGTACTTC
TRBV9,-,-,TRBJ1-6,CASSDPRERGSYNSPLHF,TGTGCCAGCAGCGACCCCAGGGAAAGAGGGTCCTATAATTCACCCCTCCACTTT
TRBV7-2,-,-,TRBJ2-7,CASSLVGVFEQYF,TGTGCCAGCAGCTTAGTGGGGGTATTCGAGCAGTACTTC
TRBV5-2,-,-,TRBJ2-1,CASSPPDRGGNNEQFF,TGTGCCAGCAGCCCCCCGGACAGGGGGGGAAACAATGAGCAGTTCTTC
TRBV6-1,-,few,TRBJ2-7,CASSETEPYEQYF,TGTGCCAGCAGTGAGACGGAACCCTACGAGCAGTACTTC
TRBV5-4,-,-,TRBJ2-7,CASSFLTAYEQYF,TGTGCCAGCAGCTTTCTTACCGCTTACGAGCAGTACTTC
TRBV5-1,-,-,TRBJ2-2,CASSARVLEPGELFF,TGCGCCAGCAGCGCGCGGGTCCTCGAACCCGGGGAGCTGTTTTTT
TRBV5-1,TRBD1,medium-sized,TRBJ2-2,CASSNKLTGGSAGELFF,TGCGCCAGCAGCAATAAACTTACAGGGGGCTCGGCCGGGGAGCTGTTTTTT
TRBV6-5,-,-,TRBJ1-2,CASSGEGFGYTF,TGTGCCAGCAGTGGTGAGGGTTTTGGCTACACCTTC
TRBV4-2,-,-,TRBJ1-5,CASSQTGQTVQPQHF,TGTGCCAGCAGCCAGACGGGCCAGACAGTCCAGCCCCAGCATTTT
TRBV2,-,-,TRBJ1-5,CASTPAGRHQLQHF,TGTGCCAGCACTCCTGCCGGGCGCCACCAGCTCCAGCATTTT
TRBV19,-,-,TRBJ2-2,CASSIQLLGELFF,TGTGCCAGTAGTATTCAACTCCTTGGGGAGCTGTTTTTT